This T cell receptor (beta chain) was captured in a study of OX40 agonist ivuxolimab in advanced cancers. Repertoires were generated with immunoSEQ multiplex PCR, while TCRdb's copy carries only in-frame clones and drops some. The repertoire holds about 79,000 clones, with under 90% as singletons. The sequences come from CD4+ or CD8+ T cells sorted from blood, collected in a trial of the OX40 agonist ivuxolimab. The origin of this receptor is an adult with an advanced solid tumor such as melanoma, head and neck, liver or kidney cancer.

This CDR3 is CASSVGLSAEQYF. The CDR3 coding sequence is TGTGCCAGCAGCGTAGGTCTTTCCGCCGAGCAGTACTTC. The V gene is TRBV9, the J gene TRBJ2-7; D is undetermined. Trimming shortened V by 0 bases and J by 6 bases, and 10 bases separated the two germline ends. CDR1 is SGDLS and CDR2 is YYNGEE in the germline V gene. This CDR3 spans 13 amino acids.